This TCR beta chain was documented in a study of shared clonotypes between healthy human individuals. Whole-study findings and limits: Collection of samples was limited to blood; tissue repertoires likely differ.

The protocol was immunoSEQ multiplex PCR, while the TCRdb copy is restricted to in-frame clones and leaves out a portion. The data contain about 580,000 clones, 95% to 98% of them singletons. With respect to this clone: Antigen: not known.

CD8 cells classed as naive were CD45RO-negative and positively selected for CCR7, excluding terminally differentiated effector memory CD45RA+ cells. Each of the donors was a healthy adult who was HIV-negative and had not had a recent acute infection or vaccination. Germline V gene sequence: CDR1 LGHNT, CDR2 FRNRAP. V gave up 1 base and J gave up 4 bases, with 14 bases separating them. This CDR3 has 15 amino acids. The source of this sequence is a man aged 25 to 40 in good health. Sequencing was carried out using naive CD8+ T cells sorted from blood. The chain carries TRBV12-5 and TRBJ2-7; no reliable D call. CDR3 in DNA: TGTGCTAGTGGTTTGGGGGCATCCACCCTTTACGAGCAGTACTTC. Translation gives CASGLGASTLYEQYF.